This TCR beta chain was observed in a study of CD8 T cells in ankylosing spondylitis. Study-level results: Disease-linked clones had a CD8+ phenotype and relatively low frequency in peripheral blood. Reportedly, matched ankylosing spondylitis synovial fluid was significantly enriched for disease-linked clones. Apparently characteristic of ankylosing spondylitis blood was a TCR beta motif (under ten highly homologous variants). Some of the motif variants had earlier been found in reactive arthritis patients' fluid and blood.

This clonotype has just a few counts. Its specificity is unknown. Scientists made TCR beta libraries using quantitative 5'-RACE with molecular barcodes. A single record per CDR3 protein comes from TCRdb applying MiXCR to the 5' RACE reads. The data hold about 220,000 distinct CDR3 sequences, with around 16% observed a single time. Germline V gives CDR1 SQVTM, CDR2 ANQGSEA. This CDR3 has 11 residues. The ends lost 7 bases at V and 6 bases at J; junction bases unmatched: 5. The TCR comes from a male donor with ankylosing spondylitis. The sequenced sample was blood, either unsorted or a sorted T cell fraction (not recorded which). The rearrangement joins TRBV29-1 to TRBJ2-7, with TRBD1 matching over 8 bases. This CDR3 reads CSGTRGLEQYF. In nucleotides, the CDR3 is TGCAGCGGCACCAGGGGGCTCGAGCAGTACTTC.